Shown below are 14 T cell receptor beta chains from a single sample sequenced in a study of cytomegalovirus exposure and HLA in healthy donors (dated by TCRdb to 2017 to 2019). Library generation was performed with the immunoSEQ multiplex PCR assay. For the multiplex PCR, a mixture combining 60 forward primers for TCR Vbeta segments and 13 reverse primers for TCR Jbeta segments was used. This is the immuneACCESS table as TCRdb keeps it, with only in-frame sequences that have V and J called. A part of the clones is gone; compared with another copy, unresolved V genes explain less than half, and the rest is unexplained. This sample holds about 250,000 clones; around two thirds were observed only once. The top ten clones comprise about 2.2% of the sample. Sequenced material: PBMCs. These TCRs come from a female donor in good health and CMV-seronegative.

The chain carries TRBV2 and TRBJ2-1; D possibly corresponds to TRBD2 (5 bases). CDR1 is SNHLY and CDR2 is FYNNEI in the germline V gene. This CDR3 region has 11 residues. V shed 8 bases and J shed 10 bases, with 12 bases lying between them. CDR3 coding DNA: TGTGCCAGCGGGAGCTCGAGGGAGCAGTTCTTC. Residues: CASGSSREQFF.

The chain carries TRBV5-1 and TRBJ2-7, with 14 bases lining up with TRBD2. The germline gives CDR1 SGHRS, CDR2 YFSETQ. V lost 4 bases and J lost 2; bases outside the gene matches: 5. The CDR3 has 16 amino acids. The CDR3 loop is CASSEGLAGVAYEQYF. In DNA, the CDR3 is TGCGCCAGCAGCGAGGGACTAGCGGGAGTGGCCTACGAGCAGTACTTC.

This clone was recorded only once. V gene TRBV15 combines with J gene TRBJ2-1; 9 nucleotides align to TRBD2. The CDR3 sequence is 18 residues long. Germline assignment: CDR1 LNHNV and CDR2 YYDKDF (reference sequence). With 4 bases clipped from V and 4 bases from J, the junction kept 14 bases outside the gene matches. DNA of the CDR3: TGTGCCACCAGCATAACCACCGGGACTAGCCTACCTTACAATGAGCAGTTCTTC. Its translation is CATSITTGTSLPYNEQFF.

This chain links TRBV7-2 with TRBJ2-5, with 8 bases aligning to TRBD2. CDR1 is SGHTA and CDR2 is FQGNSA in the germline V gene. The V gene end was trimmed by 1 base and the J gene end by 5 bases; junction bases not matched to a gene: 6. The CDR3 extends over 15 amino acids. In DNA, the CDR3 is TGTGCCAGCAGCTTAGGCAGCGGGAGTCGTGAGACCCAGTACTTC. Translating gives CASSLGSGSRETQYF.

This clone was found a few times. In DNA form, the CDR3 reads TGTGCCAGCAGTAGAGGACTAGCGGGAGGACTAGAGACCCAGTACTTC. This encodes CASSRGLAGGLETQYF. The chain carries TRBV2 and TRBJ2-5; 14 nucleotides match TRBD2. Germline lookup yields CDR1 SNHLY and CDR2 FYNNEI. The CDR3 runs 16 residues. V lost 5 bases to trimming and J lost 4 bases; unmatched junction nucleotides: 6.

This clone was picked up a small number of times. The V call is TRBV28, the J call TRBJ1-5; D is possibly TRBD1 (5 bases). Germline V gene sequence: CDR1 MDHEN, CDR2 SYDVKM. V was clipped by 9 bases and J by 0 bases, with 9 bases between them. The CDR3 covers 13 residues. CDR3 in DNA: TGTGCCAGTGACAGCTATAGCAATCAGCCCCAGCATTTT. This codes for CASDSYSNQPQHF.

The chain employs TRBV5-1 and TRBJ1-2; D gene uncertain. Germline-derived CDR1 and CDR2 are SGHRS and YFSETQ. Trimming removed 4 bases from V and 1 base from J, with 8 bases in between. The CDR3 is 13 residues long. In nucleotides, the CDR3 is TGCGCCAGCAGCCCAGACATTAACTATGGCTACACCTTC. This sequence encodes CASSPDINYGYTF.

The CDR3 here is CASSNGAGNGYTF. The CDR3 nucleotides read TGTGCCAGCTCGAACGGCGCAGGGAATGGCTACACCTTC. This sequence joins TRBV27 and TRBJ1-2, with a possible D match to TRBD1 (5 bases). V dropped 8 bases and J dropped 6 bases, with 16 bases sitting between them. Per germline, CDR1 MNHEY and CDR2 SMNVEV (reference sequence). This CDR3 contains 13 residues.

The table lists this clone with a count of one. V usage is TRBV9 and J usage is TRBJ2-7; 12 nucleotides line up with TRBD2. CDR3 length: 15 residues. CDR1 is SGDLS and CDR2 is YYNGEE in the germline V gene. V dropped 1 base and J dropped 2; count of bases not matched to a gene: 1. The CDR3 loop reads CASSVTSGGTYEQYF. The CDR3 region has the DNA TGTGCCAGCAGCGTAACTAGCGGGGGGACCTACGAGCAGTACTTC.

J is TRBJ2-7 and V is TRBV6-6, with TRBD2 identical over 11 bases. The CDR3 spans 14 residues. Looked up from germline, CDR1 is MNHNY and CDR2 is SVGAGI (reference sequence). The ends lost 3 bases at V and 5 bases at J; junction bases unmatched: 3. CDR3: CASSYSGRANEQYF. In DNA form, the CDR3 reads TGTGCCAGCAGTTATAGCGGGAGGGCCAACGAGCAGTACTTC.

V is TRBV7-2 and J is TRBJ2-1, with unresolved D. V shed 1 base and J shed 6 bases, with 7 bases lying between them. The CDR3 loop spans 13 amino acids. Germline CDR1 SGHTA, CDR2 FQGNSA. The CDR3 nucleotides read TGTGCCAGCAGCTTAGAGCCGGGCAATGAGCAGTTCTTC. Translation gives CASSLEPGNEQFF.

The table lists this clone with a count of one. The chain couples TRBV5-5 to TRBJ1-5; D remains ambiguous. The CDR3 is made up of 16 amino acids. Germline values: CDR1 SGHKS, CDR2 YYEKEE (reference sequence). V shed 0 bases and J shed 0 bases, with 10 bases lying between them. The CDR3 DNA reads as TGTGCCAGCAGCTTGGACATCCCGTATAGCAATCAGCCCCAGCATTTT. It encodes CASSLDIPYSNQPQHF.

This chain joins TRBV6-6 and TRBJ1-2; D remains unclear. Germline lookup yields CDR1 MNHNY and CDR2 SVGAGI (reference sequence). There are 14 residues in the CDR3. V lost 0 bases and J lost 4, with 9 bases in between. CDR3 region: CASSYSGGPYGYTF. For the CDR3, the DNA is TGTGCCAGCAGTTACTCAGGCGGGCCCTATGGCTACACCTTC.

The CDR3 sequence: CASTPLSGGYEQYF. The CDR3 nucleotides are TGTGCCAGCACTCCCCTGTCCGGCGGATACGAGCAGTACTTC. The V call is TRBV6-5, the J call TRBJ2-7; D ambiguous. The germline V and J ends were trimmed by 7 bases and 4 bases, with 17 bases remaining between them. The CDR3 contains 14 residues. Germline V lookup: CDR1 MNHEY, CDR2 SVGAGI.